This section outlines one T cell receptor (beta chain) sequence together with its context. Its matching antigen is unknown. This specimen comes from a study of CD8 T cells in Susac syndrome. Study as a whole: Among the sequenced Susac syndrome patients, more than five had active disease while about eight were in remission. Study-level findings and limits: The study's TCR sequencing and HLA analysis covered a relatively small number of individuals, and the study acknowledged this.

In germline, CDR1 is SGHRS, CDR2 YFSETQ. The CDR3 has 13 residues. Trimming left V 3 bases short and J 4 bases short, with 10 bases between. The RNA, about 0.45 to 1 ug, was put through reverse transcription using random hexamers. Coverage of TCR beta CDR3 amplification by immunoSEQ multiplex PCR extended to 54 Vbeta and 13 Jbeta. TCRdb independently ran MiXCR on the immunoSEQ multiplex PCR reads; one entry per CDR3 protein. In the table there are around 170,000 distinct CDR3 sequences, 90% to 95% of which are singletons. The sequenced material came from CD4+ T cells from PBMCs. The TCR originated in a human donor with Susac syndrome. V and J are TRBV5-1 and TRBJ2-5, with no clear D. The CDR3 DNA reads as TGCGCCAGCAGCTCGAGTTGGGGAGAGACCCAGTACTTC. Its translation: CASSSSWGETQYF.